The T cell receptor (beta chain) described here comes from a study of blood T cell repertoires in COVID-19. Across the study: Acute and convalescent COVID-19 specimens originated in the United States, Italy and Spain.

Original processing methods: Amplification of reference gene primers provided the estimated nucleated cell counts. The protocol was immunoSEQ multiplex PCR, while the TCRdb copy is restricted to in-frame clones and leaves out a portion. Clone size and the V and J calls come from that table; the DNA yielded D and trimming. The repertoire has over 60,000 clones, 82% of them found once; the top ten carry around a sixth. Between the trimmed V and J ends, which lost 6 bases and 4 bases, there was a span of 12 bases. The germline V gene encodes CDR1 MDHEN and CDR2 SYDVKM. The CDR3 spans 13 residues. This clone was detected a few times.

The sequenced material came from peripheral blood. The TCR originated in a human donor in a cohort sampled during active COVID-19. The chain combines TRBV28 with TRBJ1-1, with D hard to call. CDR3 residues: CASSPTSLTEAFF. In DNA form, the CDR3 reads TGTGCCAGCAGCCCGACTAGTCTCACTGAAGCTTTCTTT.